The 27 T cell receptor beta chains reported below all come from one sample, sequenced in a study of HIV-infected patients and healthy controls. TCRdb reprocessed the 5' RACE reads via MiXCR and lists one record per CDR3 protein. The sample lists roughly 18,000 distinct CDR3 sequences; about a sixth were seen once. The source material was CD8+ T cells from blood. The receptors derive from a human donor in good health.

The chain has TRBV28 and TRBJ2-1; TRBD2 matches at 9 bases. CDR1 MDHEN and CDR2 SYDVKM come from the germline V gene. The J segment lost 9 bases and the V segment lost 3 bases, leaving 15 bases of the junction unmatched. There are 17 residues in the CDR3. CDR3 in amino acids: CASSLVAGGPIVSEQFF. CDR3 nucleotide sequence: TGTGCCAGCAGTTTGGTTGCGGGGGGGCCGATCGTGAGTGAGCAGTTCTTC.

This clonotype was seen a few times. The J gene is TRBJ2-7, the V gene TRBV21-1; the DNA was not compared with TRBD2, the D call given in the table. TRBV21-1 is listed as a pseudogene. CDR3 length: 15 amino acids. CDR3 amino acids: CASSKGLAGGQEQYF. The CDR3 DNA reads TGTGCCAGCAGCAAGGGACTAGCGGGGGGCCAGGAGCAGTACTTC.

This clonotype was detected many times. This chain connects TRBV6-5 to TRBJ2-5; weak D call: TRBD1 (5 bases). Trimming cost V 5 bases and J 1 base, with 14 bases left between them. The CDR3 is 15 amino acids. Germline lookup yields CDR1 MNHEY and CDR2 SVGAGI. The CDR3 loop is CASSKNTGAQETQYF. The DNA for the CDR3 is TGTGCCAGCAGTAAAAACACAGGTGCCCAAGAGACCCAGTACTTC.

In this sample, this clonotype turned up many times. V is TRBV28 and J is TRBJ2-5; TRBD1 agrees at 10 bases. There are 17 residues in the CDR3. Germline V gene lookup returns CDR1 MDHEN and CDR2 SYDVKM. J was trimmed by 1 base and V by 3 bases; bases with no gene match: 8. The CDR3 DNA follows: TGTGCCAGCAGTTTGGACAGGGGGTCCCGTCCCCAAGAGACCCAGTACTTC. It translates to CASSLDRGSRPQETQYF.

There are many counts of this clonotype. The CDR3 DNA reads as TGTGCCAGCAGCCCGACCGCCCGGACAGGGGCTATCGGGGAGCTGTTTTTT. This translates into CASSPTARTGAIGELFF. This chain connects TRBV7-6 to TRBJ2-2, with 9 bases that match TRBD1. Germline lookup yields CDR1 SGHVS and CDR2 FNYEAQ. Trimming cost V 5 bases and J 7 bases; bases outside gene matches: 14. The CDR3 consists of 17 residues. The full variable domain, completed using reference TRBV7-6 and TRBJ2-2, is GAGVSQSPRYKVTKRGQDVALRCDPISGHVSLYWYRQALGQGPEFLTYFNYEAQQDKSGLPNDRFSAERPEGSISTLTIQRTEQRDSAMYRCASSPTARTGAIGELFFGEGSRLTVL.

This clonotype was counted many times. The CDR3 DNA sequence: TGTGCCAGCAGTTTACGGGGGAGGTCGAGCACAGATACGCAGTATTTT. Translation gives CASSLRGRSSTDTQYF. V usage is TRBV12-3 or TRBV12-4 and J usage is TRBJ2-3; possibly TRBD2 for D (6 bases). Trimming pared 2 bases from V and 0 bases from J, leaving 12 bases between. The CDR3 covers 16 residues.

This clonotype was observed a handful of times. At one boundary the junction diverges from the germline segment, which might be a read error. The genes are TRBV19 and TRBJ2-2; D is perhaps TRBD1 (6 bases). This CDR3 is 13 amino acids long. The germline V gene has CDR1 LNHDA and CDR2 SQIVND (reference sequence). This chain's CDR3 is CASSIGAPGVLFF. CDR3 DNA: TGTGCCAGTAGTATCGGGGCCCCAGGGGTGCTGTTTTTT.

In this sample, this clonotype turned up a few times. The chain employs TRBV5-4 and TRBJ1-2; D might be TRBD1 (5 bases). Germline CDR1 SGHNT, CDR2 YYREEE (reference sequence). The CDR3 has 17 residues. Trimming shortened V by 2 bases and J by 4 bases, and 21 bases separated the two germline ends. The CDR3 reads CASSFPGGTRGPYGYTF. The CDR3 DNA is TGTGCCAGCAGCTTCCCTGGGGGAACTCGAGGCCCCTATGGCTACACCTTC.

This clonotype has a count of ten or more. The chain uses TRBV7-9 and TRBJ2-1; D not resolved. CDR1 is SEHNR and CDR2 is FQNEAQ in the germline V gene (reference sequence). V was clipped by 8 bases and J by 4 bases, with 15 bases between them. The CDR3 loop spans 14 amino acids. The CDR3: CASEVSFLYNEQFF. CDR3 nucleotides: TGTGCCAGCGAGGTTAGCTTCCTTTACAATGAGCAGTTCTTC.

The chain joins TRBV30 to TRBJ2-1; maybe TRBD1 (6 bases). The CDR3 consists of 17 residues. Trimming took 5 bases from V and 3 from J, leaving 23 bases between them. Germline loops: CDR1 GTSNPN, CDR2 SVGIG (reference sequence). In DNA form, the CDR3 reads TGTGCCTGGGATTACGTTAGTCACAGGGCCTACTACAATGAGCAGTTCTTC. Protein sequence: CAWDYVSHRAYYNEQFF. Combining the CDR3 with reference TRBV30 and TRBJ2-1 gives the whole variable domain SQTIHQWPATLVQPVGSPLSLECTVEGTSNPNLYWYRQAAGRGLQLLFYSVGIGQISSEVPQNLSASRPQDRQFILSSKKLLLSDSGFYLCAWDYVSHRAYYNEQFFGPGTRLTVL.

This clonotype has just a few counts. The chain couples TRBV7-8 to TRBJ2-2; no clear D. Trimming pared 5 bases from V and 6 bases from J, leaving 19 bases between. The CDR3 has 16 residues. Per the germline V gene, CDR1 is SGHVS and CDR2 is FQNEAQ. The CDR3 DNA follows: TGTGCCAGCAGCCCTACAGCCGCCGGAACCGCCGGGGAGCTGTTTTTT. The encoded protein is CASSPTAAGTAGELFF.

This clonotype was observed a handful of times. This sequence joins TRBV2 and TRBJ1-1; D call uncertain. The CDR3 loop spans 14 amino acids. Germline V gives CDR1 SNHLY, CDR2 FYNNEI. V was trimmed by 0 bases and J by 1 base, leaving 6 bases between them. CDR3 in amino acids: CASSEARANTEAFF. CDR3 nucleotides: TGTGCCAGCAGTGAAGCGCGGGCGAACACTGAAGCTTTCTTT.

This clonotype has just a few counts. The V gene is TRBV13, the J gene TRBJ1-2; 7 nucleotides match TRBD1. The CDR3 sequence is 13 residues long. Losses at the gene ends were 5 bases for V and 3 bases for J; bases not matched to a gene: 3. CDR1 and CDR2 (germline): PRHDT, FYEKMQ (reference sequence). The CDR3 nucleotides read TGTGCCAGCAGCCCAGGGACAGACTATGGCTACACCTTC. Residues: CASSPGTDYGYTF.

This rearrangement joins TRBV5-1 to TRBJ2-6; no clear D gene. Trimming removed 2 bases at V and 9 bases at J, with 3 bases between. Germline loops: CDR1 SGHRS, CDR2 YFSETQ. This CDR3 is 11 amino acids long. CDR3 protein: CASSLGNVLTF. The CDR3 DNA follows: TGCGCCAGCAGCTTAGGCAACGTCCTGACTTTC.

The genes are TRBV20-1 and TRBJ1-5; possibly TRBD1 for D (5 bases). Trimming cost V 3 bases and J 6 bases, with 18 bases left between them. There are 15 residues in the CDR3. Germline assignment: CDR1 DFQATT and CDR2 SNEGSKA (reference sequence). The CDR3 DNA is TGCAGTGCTAGGGACCCTCAGGGAGATAGTCAGCCCCAGCATTTT. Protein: CSARDPQGDSQPQHF.

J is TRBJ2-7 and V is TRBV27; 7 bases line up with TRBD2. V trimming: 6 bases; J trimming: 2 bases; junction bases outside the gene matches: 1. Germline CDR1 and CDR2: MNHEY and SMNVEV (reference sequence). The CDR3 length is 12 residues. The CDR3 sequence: CASRGTTYEQYF. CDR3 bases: TGTGCCAGCAGAGGGACTACCTACGAGCAGTACTTC.

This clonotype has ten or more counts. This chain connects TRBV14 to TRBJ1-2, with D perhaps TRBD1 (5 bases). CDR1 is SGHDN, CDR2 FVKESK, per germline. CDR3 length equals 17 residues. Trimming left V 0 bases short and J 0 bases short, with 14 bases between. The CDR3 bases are TGTGCCAGCAGCCAAGAATCCGTTGGGACGCCTAACTATGGCTACACCTTC. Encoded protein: CASSQESVGTPNYGYTF. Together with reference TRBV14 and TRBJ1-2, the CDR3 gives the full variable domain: EAGVTQFPSHSVIEKGQTVTLRCDPISGHDNLYWYRRVMGKEIKFLLHFVKESKQDESGMPNNRFLAERTGGTYSTLKVQPAELEDSGVYFCASSQESVGTPNYGYTFGSGTRLTVV.

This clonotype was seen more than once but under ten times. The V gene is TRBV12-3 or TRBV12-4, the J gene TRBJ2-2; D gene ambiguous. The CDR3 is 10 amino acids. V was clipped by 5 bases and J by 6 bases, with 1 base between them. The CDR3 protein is CASSPGELFF. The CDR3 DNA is TGTGCCAGCAGTCCCGGGGAGCTGTTTTTT.

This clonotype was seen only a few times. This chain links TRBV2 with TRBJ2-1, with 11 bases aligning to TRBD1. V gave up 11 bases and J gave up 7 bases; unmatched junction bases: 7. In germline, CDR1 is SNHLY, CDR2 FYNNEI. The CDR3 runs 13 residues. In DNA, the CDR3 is TGTGCCGGTGGACAGGGGGCGAGGAATGAGCAGTTCTTC. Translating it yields CAGGQGARNEQFF.

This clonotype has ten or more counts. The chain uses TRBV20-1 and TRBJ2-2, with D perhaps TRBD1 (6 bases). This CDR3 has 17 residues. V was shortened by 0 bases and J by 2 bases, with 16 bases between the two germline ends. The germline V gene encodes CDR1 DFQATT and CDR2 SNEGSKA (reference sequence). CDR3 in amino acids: CSARDILKDSNTGELFF. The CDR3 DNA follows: TGCAGTGCTAGAGATATATTAAAGGACAGTAACACCGGGGAGCTGTTTTTT.

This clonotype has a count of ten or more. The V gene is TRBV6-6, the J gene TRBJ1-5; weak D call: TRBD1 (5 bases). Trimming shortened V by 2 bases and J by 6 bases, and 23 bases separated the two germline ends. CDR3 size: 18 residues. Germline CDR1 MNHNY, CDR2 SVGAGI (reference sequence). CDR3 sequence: CASSYRGGVGVYCQPQHF. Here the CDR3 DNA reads TGTGCCAGCAGTTACAGGGGAGGCGTAGGGGTTTATTGTCAGCCCCAGCATTTT.

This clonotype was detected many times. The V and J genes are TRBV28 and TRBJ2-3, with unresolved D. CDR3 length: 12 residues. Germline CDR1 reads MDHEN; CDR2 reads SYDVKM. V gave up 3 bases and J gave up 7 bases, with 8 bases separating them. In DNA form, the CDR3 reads TGTGCCAGCAGTTTGGTAAAGCATACGCAGTATTTT. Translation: CASSLVKHTQYF.

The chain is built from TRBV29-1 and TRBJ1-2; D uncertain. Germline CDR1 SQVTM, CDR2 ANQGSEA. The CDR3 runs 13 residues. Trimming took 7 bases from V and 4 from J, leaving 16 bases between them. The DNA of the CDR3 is TGCAGCGCGACCCTGTCCGCAATCTATGGCTACACCTTC. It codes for CSATLSAIYGYTF.

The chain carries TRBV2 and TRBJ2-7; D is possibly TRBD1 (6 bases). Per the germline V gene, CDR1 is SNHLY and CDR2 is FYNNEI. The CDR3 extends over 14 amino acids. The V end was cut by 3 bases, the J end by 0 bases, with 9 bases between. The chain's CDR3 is CASSDQGHSYEQYF. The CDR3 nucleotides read TGTGCCAGCAGTGACCAGGGACACTCCTACGAGCAGTACTTC.

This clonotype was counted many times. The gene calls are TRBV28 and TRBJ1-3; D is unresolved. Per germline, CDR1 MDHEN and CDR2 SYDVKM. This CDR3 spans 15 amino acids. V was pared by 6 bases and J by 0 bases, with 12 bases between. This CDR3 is CASSRLISSGNTIYF. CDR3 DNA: TGTGCCAGCAGCCGCCTGATTAGCTCTGGAAACACCATATATTTT.

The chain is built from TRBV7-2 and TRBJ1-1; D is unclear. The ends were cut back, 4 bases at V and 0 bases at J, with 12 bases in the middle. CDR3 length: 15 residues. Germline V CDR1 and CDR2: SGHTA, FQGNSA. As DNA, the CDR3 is TGTGCCAGCAGCTCTCACTCACAGATGAACACTGAAGCTTTCTTT. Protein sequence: CASSSHSQMNTEAFF.

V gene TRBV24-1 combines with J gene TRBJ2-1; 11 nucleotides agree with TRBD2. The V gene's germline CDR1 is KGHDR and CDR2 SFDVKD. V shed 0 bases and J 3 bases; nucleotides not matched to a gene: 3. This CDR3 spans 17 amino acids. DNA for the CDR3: TGTGCCACCAGTGATTTGCCCGGGACTAGCGGCTACAATGAGCAGTTCTTC. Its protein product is CATSDLPGTSGYNEQFF.